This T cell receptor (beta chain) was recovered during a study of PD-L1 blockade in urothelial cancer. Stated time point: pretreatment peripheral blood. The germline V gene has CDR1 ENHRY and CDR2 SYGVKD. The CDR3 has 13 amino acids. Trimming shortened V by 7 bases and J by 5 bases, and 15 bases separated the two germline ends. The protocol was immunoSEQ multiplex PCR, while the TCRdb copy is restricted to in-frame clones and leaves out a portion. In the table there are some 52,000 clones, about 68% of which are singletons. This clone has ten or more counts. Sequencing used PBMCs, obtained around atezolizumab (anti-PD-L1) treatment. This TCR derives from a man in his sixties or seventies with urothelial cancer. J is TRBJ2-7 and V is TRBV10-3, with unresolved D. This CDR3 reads CAINAGQGDEQYF. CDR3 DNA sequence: TGTGCCATCAACGCCGGCCAAGGAGACGAGCAGTACTTC.